This TCR beta chain was identified during a study of neurological immune-mediated disorders. TCRdb reprocessed the 5' RACE reads with MiXCR, giving one entry per CDR3 protein. The sample includes approximately 80,000 distinct CDR3 sequences, 4.3% of them seen just once. The sample holds many counts of this clonotype. The germline V gene has CDR1 DFQATT and CDR2 SNEGSKA (reference sequence). Trimming cost V 5 bases and J 6 bases, with 6 bases left between them. The CDR3 is 10 amino acids. Time point: longitudinal time-point 3. The sequenced material came from PBMCs. The sequence was collected from a woman aged 60-75 years with multiple sclerosis. The chain employs TRBV20-1 and TRBJ2-3; no clear D gene. The CDR3 nucleotides read TGCAGTGCTGCAAGGGATACGCAGTATTTT. As protein: CSAARDTQYF.